This TCR beta chain comes out of a study of blood T cell repertoires in COVID-19. About the study: Samples representing acute and convalescent COVID-19 were sourced from the United States, Italy and Spain. PBMCs, B-cell-depleted T cells, or T cells were the source of the cDNA or gDNA that made up the material.

V lost 6 bases to trimming and J lost 4 bases; unmatched junction nucleotides: 3. The CDR3 is 15 residues long. Looked up from germline, CDR1 is MNHNY and CDR2 is SVGAGI (reference sequence). Authors' data handling: Reference gene primer amplification gave estimated nucleated cell counts. Clones were read by immunoSEQ multiplex PCR, and TCRdb kept only the in-frame ones, dropping some. That table gives V, J and clone size, and the DNA gave D and trimming. The sample consists of 60,000 to 70,000 clones, around 80% of them appearing once. This clone was detected once. The sequenced sample consisted of peripheral blood. The sequence came from a man older than 75 with acute or convalescent COVID-19. V gene TRBV6-6 combines with J gene TRBJ2-1; 13 bases agree with TRBD2. The DNA for the CDR3 is TGTGCCAGCAGCACTAGCGGGGGGGGGTACAATGAGCAGTTCTTC. Translating gives CASSTSGGGYNEQFF.